Below, 28 T cell receptor beta chains from the same sample are listed, as sequenced in a study of T cells in Graves' hyperthyroidism and ophthalmopathy. Regions amplified from RNA transcripts were the TCR beta CDR3 regions. An initial round of RT-PCR targeting the TCR CDR3 relied on the HTBI primer set. A single record per CDR3 protein comes from TCRdb applying MiXCR to the multiplex PCR reads. The sample has about 610,000 distinct CDR3 sequences; just over 45% are singletons. The sequencing input was peripheral blood or thyroid tissue (not recorded which). These receptors all come from a woman under 30 with Graves' hyperthyroidism.

On this clonotype: A single base separates this from a much larger clone, so it may be a read error. The chain has TRBV18 and TRBJ1-4, with no clear D. This CDR3 contains 13 residues. Germline loops: CDR1 KGHSH, CDR2 LQKENI. The CDR3 region has the DNA TGTGCCAGCCCACCCCGGCGAAATGAAAAACTGTTTTTT. Translated: CASPPRRNEKLFF.

This clonotype has ten or more counts. This chain uses TRBV6-6 with TRBJ1-2, with D unresolved. Between the trimmed V and J ends, which lost 5 bases and 4 bases, there was a span of 11 bases. The CDR3 extends over 13 amino acids. Germline loops: CDR1 MNHNY, CDR2 SVGAGI (reference sequence). The CDR3 sequence is CASSKENRYGYTF. The CDR3 DNA is TGTGCCAGCAGTAAGGAGAACCGCTATGGCTACACCTTC.

This clonotype was counted a single time. This chain uses TRBV15 with TRBJ2-7, with D possibly TRBD2 on 6 matching bases. V was trimmed by 3 bases and J by 3 bases, leaving 12 bases between them. This CDR3 contains 14 residues. Germline CDR1 LNHNV, CDR2 YYDKDF (reference sequence). The CDR3, as DNA: TGTGCCACCAGCAGCTTAGGAGGGATCTACGAGCAGTACTTC. It codes for CATSSLGGIYEQYF.

This clonotype was observed a few times. This chain joins TRBV5-4 and TRBJ2-7; 7 positions match TRBD2. The CDR3 consists of 15 residues. Germline V CDR1 and CDR2: SGHNT, YYREEE (reference sequence). J lost 0 bases, V lost 0 bases, and 3 bases had no gene match. In DNA form, the CDR3 reads TGTGCCAGCAGCTTGGTTAGCGGGCTCTCCTACGAGCAGTACTTC. Its protein is CASSLVSGLSYEQYF. Drawing the rest from reference TRBV5-4 and TRBJ2-7, the complete variable domain is ETGVTQSPTHLIKTRGQQVTLRCSSQSGHNTVSWYQQALGQGPQFIFQYYREEENGRGNFPPRFSGLQFPNYSSELNVNALELDDSALYLCASSLVSGLSYEQYFGPGTRLTVT.

This clonotype has a count of ten or more. The J gene is TRBJ2-7, the V gene TRBV7-9; TRBD1 aligns across 7 bases. After removal of 2 bases from V and 6 bases from J, the junction contained 19 bases not matched to a gene. This CDR3 spans 18 amino acids. Germline values: CDR1 SEHNR, CDR2 FQNEAQ (reference sequence). The CDR3 loop reads CASSLRTFKTGYVPEQYF. The CDR3 DNA is TGTGCCAGCAGCTTACGTACCTTTAAGACAGGGTACGTCCCCGAGCAGTACTTC.

Worth noting for this clonotype: A read error may explain this, as a much larger clone is one base away. The chain carries TRBV4-3 and TRBJ1-6; D is unresolved. The CDR3 runs to 15 residues. The V end was cut by 1 base, the J end by 4 bases, with 8 bases between. Germline V gives CDR1 LGHNA, CDR2 YSLEER. CDR3 residues: CASSQVALYNSPLHF. Written as DNA, the CDR3 is TGCGCCAGCAGCCAAGTGGCCCTGTATAATTCACCCCTCCACTTT.

The genes are TRBV7-2 and TRBJ2-7; 7 bases map to TRBD1. Germline lookup yields CDR1 SGHTA and CDR2 FQGNSA. The trim removed 5 bases at V and 7 bases at J, leaving 8 bases unmatched. This CDR3 has 13 amino acids. CDR3: CASSGTVSNEQYF. In DNA form, the CDR3 reads TGTGCCAGCAGCGGGACAGTTTCCAATGAGCAGTACTTC.

There are many counts of this clonotype. The chain employs TRBV5-1 and TRBJ1-1; 9 nucleotides align to TRBD1. In germline, CDR1 is SGHRS, CDR2 YFSETQ. There are 15 residues in the CDR3. The J segment lost 1 base and the V segment lost 4 bases, leaving 5 bases of the junction unmatched. The CDR3 coding sequence is TGCGCCAGCAGCCGACTACAGGGGGCGAACACTGAAGCTTTCTTT. Translation: CASSRLQGANTEAFF.

Worth noting for this clonotype: One end of the junction is discordant with germline, which a read error may explain. CDR3 protein: CVSSLGGQKDTQYF. For the CDR3, the DNA is TGTGTCAGCAGCTTAGGGGGGCAGAAGGATACGCAGTACTTC. V and J are TRBV5-5 and TRBJ2-5, with D perhaps given as TRBD1 or TRBD2 (6 bases each). Germline lookup yields CDR1 SGHKS and CDR2 YYEKEE (reference sequence). The CDR3 consists of 14 residues.

This clonotype was counted at least ten times. The J gene is TRBJ2-5, the V gene TRBV20-1; no definite D call. The CDR3 has 14 residues. From germline, CDR1 is DFQATT and CDR2 SNEGSKA (reference sequence). Trimming shortened V by 0 bases and J by 2 bases, and 10 bases separated the two germline ends. In DNA, the CDR3 is TGCAGTGCTAGAGATAGGACGCCGCAAGAGACCCAGTACTTC. Its translation: CSARDRTPQETQYF.

In regard to this clonotype: This may be a read error, as it is one base from a much larger clone. This chain uses TRBV12-3 or TRBV12-4 with TRBJ2-5; no firm D call. Trimming removed 2 bases from V and 5 bases from J, with 12 bases in between. The CDR3 has 14 amino acids. CDR3 in amino acids: CASSLTWELETQYF. CDR3 nucleotides: TGTGCCAGCAGTTTAACGTGGGAATTGGAGACCCAGTACTTC.

The chain links TRBV6-5 to TRBJ1-1; D is unclear. Deletions cut 6 bases from V and 1 base from J, with 15 bases between. The CDR3 runs 15 residues. Germline loops: CDR1 MNHEY, CDR2 SVGAGI. DNA for the CDR3: TGTGCCAGCAGCCGGACGGGAGGAGGGAACACTGAAGCTTTCTTT. Amino acids: CASSRTGGGNTEAFF.

This clonotype was counted between two and nine times. The V gene is TRBV9, the J gene TRBJ2-5; 11 bases are a match to TRBD2. Trimming at V came to 1 base and at J to 2 bases, leaving 1 base not matched to a gene. Germline CDR1 reads SGDLS; CDR2 reads YYNGEE. CDR3 size: 15 residues. DNA of the CDR3: TGTGCCAGCAGCGTATCTAGCGGGAGGCAAGAGACCCAGTACTTC. Protein sequence: CASSVSSGRQETQYF.

Comments on this clonotype: This may be a read error, as it is one base from a much larger clone. V usage is TRBV10-3 and J usage is TRBJ2-7; TRBD1 aligns across 7 bases. With V trimmed by 5 bases and J by 3 bases, 7 bases remained unmatched. Germline V gene data show CDR1 as ENHRY and CDR2 as SYGVKD. The CDR3 is 14 amino acids. The DNA of the CDR3 is TGTGCCATCAGTTACGCCCGGGACAGCTACGAGCAGTACTTC. Translated, it gives CAISYARDSYEQYF.

The chain uses TRBV2 and TRBJ2-7; D tentatively fits TRBD1 or TRBD2 (5 bases each). Germline V gene sequence: CDR1 SNHLY, CDR2 FYNNEI. CDR3 length: 17 residues. Trimming shortened V by 1 base and J by 3 bases, and 19 bases separated the two germline ends. CDR3 protein: CASSEGARGENGYEQYF. CDR3 bases: TGTGCCAGCAGTGAAGGGGCTAGAGGGGAGAATGGCTACGAGCAGTACTTC.

This clonotype has just a few counts. This chain uses TRBV4-3 with TRBJ1-1, with no clear D. CDR3 length equals 14 residues. V lost 0 bases and J 1 base, leaving 6 bases between the germline ends. Per germline, CDR1 LGHNA and CDR2 YSLEER. CDR3 sequence: CASSQEWSNTEAFF. In nucleotides, the CDR3 is TGCGCCAGCAGCCAAGAATGGTCGAACACTGAAGCTTTCTTT.

This clonotype was seen repeatedly, ten times or more. This chain joins TRBV5-1 and TRBJ2-7; D possibly corresponds to TRBD2 (5 bases). This CDR3 comprises 16 residues. The V end lost 0 bases, the J end lost 2 bases, and 15 bases lay between the germline ends. The germline V gene has CDR1 SGHRS and CDR2 YFSETQ. The CDR3 sequence is CASSLDSALMAYEQYF. CDR3 sequence (DNA): TGCGCCAGCAGCTTGGATAGCGCCTTGATGGCCTACGAGCAGTACTTC.

Ten or more counts support this clonotype. The rearrangement uses TRBV9 and TRBJ1-2; D gene unclear. V lost 0 bases, J lost 8 bases, and 14 bases lay in between. CDR3 length: 14 amino acids. Germline CDR1 reads SGDLS; CDR2 reads YYNGEE. CDR3 in amino acids: CASSVAGVGRGYTF. CDR3 in DNA: TGTGCCAGCAGCGTAGCCGGGGTAGGGCGCGGCTACACCTTC.

This clonotype was found many times. The V gene is TRBV6-5, the J gene TRBJ2-7; the D is unclear. From germline, CDR1 is MNHEY and CDR2 SVGAGI. The V end was cut by 2 bases, the J end by 7 bases, with 12 bases between. This CDR3 region has 13 residues. CDR3 loop: CASSYSTQREQYF. The CDR3 nucleotides read TGTGCCAGCAGTTACAGTACCCAACGGGAGCAGTACTTC.

This clonotype turned up a few times. The genes are TRBV19 and TRBJ1-2, with TRBD1 matching 8 bases. CDR3 length equals 13 residues. V shed 10 bases, J shed 8 bases, and the junction held 12 bases outside the gene matches. Germline loops: CDR1 LNHDA, CDR2 SQIVND (reference sequence). This chain's CDR3 is CAIGPTGVGGYTF. Written as DNA, the CDR3 is TGTGCCATTGGGCCGACAGGGGTTGGCGGCTACACCTTC.

This sequence joins TRBV29-1 and TRBJ2-3; D possibly matches TRBD1 or TRBD2 (5 bases each). The V and J ends lost 1 base and 0 bases respectively, with 8 bases between them. Germline V CDR1 and CDR2: SQVTM, ANQGSEA. The CDR3 covers 14 residues. CDR3 amino acids: CSVEGGASTDTQYF. The CDR3 DNA sequence: TGCAGCGTTGAAGGAGGGGCGAGCACAGATACGCAGTATTTT.

The chain joins TRBV7-6 to TRBJ2-5, with TRBD2 matching 7 bases. V shed 0 bases, J shed 3 bases, and the junction held 1 base outside the gene matches. This CDR3 is built from 14 residues. Germline CDR1 reads SGHVS; CDR2 reads FNYEAQ. CDR3 sequence (DNA): TGTGCCAGCAGCTTAGCCGCGGGAGAAGAGACCCAGTACTTC. Its translation is CASSLAAGEETQYF.

The chain combines TRBV29-1 with TRBJ2-7; 7 nucleotides match TRBD2. This CDR3 contains 14 residues. V was clipped by 6 bases and J by 2 bases; unmatched bases: 10. The germline V gene encodes CDR1 SQVTM and CDR2 ANQGSEA. The CDR3 coding sequence is TGCAGCGTGAGTGGGCTAGCGGCAACCTACGAGCAGTACTTC. Translated: CSVSGLAATYEQYF.

Concerning this clonotype: Given the absence of the conserved phenylalanine or tryptophan at the CDR3 end, a read error is likely. The CDR3 DNA is TGTGCCAGCAGCTTAAAGGGGACAGCTGGAAACACCATATATTCT. This codes for CASSLKGTAGNTIYS. The chain carries TRBV7-2 and TRBJ1-3; 7 positions match TRBD1. Germline lookup yields CDR1 SGHTA and CDR2 FQGNSA. The V and J ends lost 2 bases and 2 bases, in that order; junction bases with no gene match: 3. The CDR3 sequence is 15 residues long.

The chain links TRBV19 to TRBJ2-6, with unresolved D. CDR3 size: 13 residues. The germline V gene encodes CDR1 LNHDA and CDR2 SQIVND (reference sequence). V lost 3 bases, J lost 4 bases, and 4 bases lay in between. CDR3 coding DNA: TGTGCCAGTAGTATTGAGGGGGCCAACGTCCTGACTTTC. Translating it yields CASSIEGANVLTF.

The table lists this clonotype with many counts. CDR3 bases: TGTGCCATCAGTTCCCGGGACGGCAATAACTATGGCTACACCTTC. Translated, it gives CAISSRDGNNYGYTF. This chain uses TRBV10-3 with TRBJ1-2; D may be TRBD1 (5 bases). Germline lookup yields CDR1 ENHRY and CDR2 SYGVKD. This CDR3 region has 15 residues. V was clipped by 5 bases and J by 1 base, with 14 bases between them.

This clonotype was seen at least ten times. V gene TRBV2 combines with J gene TRBJ2-7; 7 positions match TRBD1. Germline trimming cut 7 bases from V and 2 bases from J; bases unmatched to any gene: 8. There are 14 residues in the CDR3. Per germline, CDR1 SNHLY and CDR2 FYNNEI. Written as DNA, the CDR3 is TGTGCCAGCAAGCGACAGGGAGCCCCCTACGAGCAGTACTTC. Translated: CASKRQGAPYEQYF.

This clonotype was picked up one time. The gene calls are TRBV29-1 and TRBJ2-5, with a tentative D call TRBD2 (6 bases). The CDR3 totals 12 residues. V lost 5 bases to trimming and J lost 11 bases, with 18 bases between them. Germline V CDR1 and CDR2: SQVTM, ANQGSEA. In DNA form, the CDR3 reads TGCAGCGTTAGGTCGGGAGTAGGGAATCAGTACTTC. It translates to CSVRSGVGNQYF.